These T cell receptor beta chains were read from a single sample in a study of blood T cell repertoires in COVID-19. TCRdb keeps only in-frame clones here, not all; method: immunoSEQ multiplex PCR. The data hold about 55,000 clones, with 70% to 85% observed a single time. The specimen was peripheral blood. The receptors shown here come from a man of 80 years or more with COVID-19, enrolled during active disease. Both conserved end residues are part of each CDR3. Fields, in order: clone size, V gene, J gene, D gene, CDR3 protein, CDR3 DNA. The D gene is left open where the match is weak. Size values are once, few and many counts, or a class for expanded clones, and some rows have none.

>NA|TRBV24-1|TRBJ2-2|NA
CATSRGAVNTGELFF
TGTGCCACCAGTCGGGGGGCTGTGAACACCGGGGAGCTGTTTTTT
>NA|TRBV5-1|TRBJ1-1|NA
CASRGDSHIEAFF
TGCGCCAGCAGAGGAGACAGCCACATTGAAGCTTTCTTT
>once|TRBV28|TRBJ1-4|NA
CASSSGGAGAEKLFF
TGTGCCAGCAGTTCCGGCGGTGCGGGGGCTGAAAAACTGTTTTTT
>once|TRBV7-2|TRBJ2-3|NA
CASSLSRGKTDTQYF
TGTGCCAGCAGCTTATCTCGGGGGAAGACAGATACGCAGTATTTT
>once|TRBV5-1|TRBJ2-3|NA
CASTWEGEDTQYF
TGCGCCAGCACCTGGGAAGGGGAAGATACGCAGTATTTT
>NA|TRBV7-8|TRBJ1-5|TRBD1
CASSLEGQGYQPQHF
TGTGCCAGCAGCTTAGAGGGACAGGGGTATCAGCCCCAGCATTTT
>NA|TRBV7-2|TRBJ2-1|TRBD2
CASSFAASGYNEQFF
TGTGCCAGCAGCTTCGCGGCTAGCGGTTACAATGAGCAGTTCTTC
>NA|TRBV19|TRBJ1-5|NA
CASSVQGGQPQHF
TGTGCCAGTAGTGTGCAGGGTGGTCAGCCCCAGCATTTT
>NA|TRBV11-2|TRBJ1-6|TRBD1
CASAAQGGSPLHF
TGTGCCAGCGCGGCGCAGGGGGGATCACCCCTCCACTTT
>NA|TRBV3-1/TRBV3-2|TRBJ1-3|NA
CASSQGATSGNTIYF
TGTGCCAGCAGCCAAGGGGCCACCTCTGGAAACACCATATATTTT
>NA|TRBV7-8|TRBJ2-3|NA
CASSLWASTPDTQYF
TGTGCCAGCAGCTTATGGGCCTCAACTCCGGATACGCAGTATTTT
>few|TRBV6-5|TRBJ1-3|NA
CASSPPIDTIYF
TGTGCCAGCAGCCCCCCGATAGACACCATATATTTT
>NA|TRBV5-1|TRBJ1-1|NA
CASSSNSNTEAFF
TGCGCCAGCAGCTCCAACTCGAACACTGAAGCTTTCTTT
>few|TRBV4-2|TRBJ2-2|NA
CASSQDLRAGELFF
TGTGCCAGCAGCCAAGATCTCCGGGCCGGGGAGCTGTTTTTT
>once|TRBV5-1|TRBJ1-1|TRBD1
CASSGVTGGIPIKNTEAFF
TGCGCCAGCAGCGGGGTTACAGGGGGCATACCAATTAAGAACACTGAAGCTTTCTTT
>NA|TRBV10-1|TRBJ1-1|TRBD1
CASSESGGGTAFF
TGCGCCAGCAGTGAGTCTGGAGGGGGCACAGCTTTCTTT
>NA|TRBV12-3/TRBV12-4|TRBJ1-2|NA
CASSLELYGYTF
TGTGCCAGCAGTTTGGAGCTCTATGGCTACACCTTC
>NA|TRBV5-1|TRBJ2-2|TRBD1
CASTQGTGPGELFF
TGCGCCAGCACCCAAGGGACAGGGCCCGGGGAGCTGTTTTTT
>medium-sized|TRBV7-3|TRBJ2-3|TRBD1
CASSWTGGSTDTQYF
TGTGCCAGCAGCTGGACAGGGGGTAGCACAGATACGCAGTATTTT
>NA|TRBV7-2|TRBJ2-2|NA
CASSFLGANTGELFF
TGTGCCAGCAGCTTCCTAGGCGCGAACACCGGGGAGCTGTTTTTT
>NA|TRBV29-1|TRBJ1-1|TRBD1
CSVGQGWAFF
TGCAGCGTCGGACAGGGGTGGGCTTTCTTT
>NA|TRBV18|TRBJ1-1|NA
CASSPRGDNTEAFF
TGTGCCAGCTCACCCCGGGGTGACAACACTGAAGCTTTCTTT
>NA|TRBV4-3|TRBJ2-4|TRBD1
CASSQAGTEAKNIQYF
TGCGCCAGCAGCCAAGCCGGGACAGAAGCCAAAAACATTCAGTACTTC
>NA|TRBV14|TRBJ1-2|NA
CASSPRLYYGYTF
TGTGCCAGCAGCCCGCGGCTTTACTATGGCTACACCTTC
>NA|TRBV19|TRBJ1-5|NA
CASSIQGSQPQHF
TGTGCCAGTAGTATACAGGGCTCTCAGCCCCAGCATTTT
>few|TRBV5-1|TRBJ1-5|NA
CASSLGARTNQPQHF
TGCGCCAGCAGCTTGGGGGCGAGAACAAATCAGCCCCAGCATTTT
>NA|TRBV5-1|TRBJ1-5|NA
CASREGGASNQPQHF
TGCGCCAGCAGAGAGGGGGGGGCGAGCAATCAGCCCCAGCATTTT
>NA|TRBV24-1|TRBJ2-2|NA
CATSDPLGGQNTGELFF
TGTGCCACCAGTGATCCCCTGGGCGGGCAAAACACCGGGGAGCTGTTTTTT
>NA|TRBV27|TRBJ2-5|TRBD2
CASSPWTSGDRTQYF
TGTGCCAGCAGTCCGTGGACTAGCGGCGACCGGACCCAGTACTTC
>NA|TRBV2|TRBJ1-4|NA
CASMERATNEKLFF
TGTGCCAGCATGGAGAGGGCGACTAATGAAAAACTGTTTTTT
>once|TRBV11-2|TRBJ1-2|NA
CASSLTPDRRYYGYTF
TGTGCCAGCAGCTTAACCCCGGACAGACGTTACTATGGCTACACCTTC
>NA|TRBV7-8|TRBJ1-4|TRBD1
CASSLLTGANEKLFF
TGTGCCAGCAGCTTATTAACAGGGGCTAATGAAAAACTGTTTTTT
>NA|TRBV27|TRBJ1-6|TRBD1
CASSLLGRQGTNSPLHF
TGTGCCAGCAGTTTATTAGGGCGACAGGGTACGAATTCACCCCTCCACTTT
>NA|TRBV7-3|TRBJ1-3|NA
CASSPGSSGNTIYF
TGTGCCAGCAGTCCAGGTAGCTCTGGAAACACCATATATTTT
>NA|TRBV3-1/TRBV3-2|TRBJ2-3|TRBD2
CASSQVVPQAGGTQYF
TGTGCCAGCAGCCAAGTCGTTCCCCAGGCGGGGGGTACGCAGTATTTT
>NA|TRBV7-9|TRBJ1-6|TRBD1
CASSLRQGSSSPLHF
TGTGCCAGCAGCCTAAGACAGGGGTCAAGCTCACCCCTCCACTTT
>NA|TRBV7-9|TRBJ1-1|NA
CASNPGQFNTEAFF
TGTGCCAGCAACCCCGGACAGTTTAACACTGAAGCTTTCTTT
>once|TRBV27|TRBJ1-4|NA
CASSNGQLNEKLFF
TGTGCCAGCAGTAACGGACAGCTTAATGAAAAACTGTTTTTT
>NA|TRBV11-3|TRBJ1-1|NA
CASSGQGNTEAFF
TGTGCCAGCAGTGGGCAGGGGAACACTGAAGCTTTCTTT
>NA|TRBV6-2/TRBV6-3|TRBJ2-3|NA
CASSPGVGRGPDTQYF
TGTGCCAGCAGTCCCGGGGTAGGGCGGGGCCCAGATACGCAGTATTTT
>NA|TRBV7-2|TRBJ2-1|NA
CASRPGSSYNEQFF
TGTGCCAGCCGCCCGGGGAGCTCCTACAATGAGCAGTTCTTC
>few|TRBV7-8|TRBJ1-1|TRBD1
CASSSPGTGNTEAFF
TGTGCCAGCAGCTCACCCGGGACAGGGAACACTGAAGCTTTCTTT
>NA|TRBV2|TRBJ2-6|TRBD1
CASSGLPGQAGANVLTF
TGTGCCAGCAGCGGCCTTCCTGGACAGGCTGGGGCCAACGTCCTGACTTTC
>NA|TRBV19|TRBJ1-2|TRBD1
CASSTLGQGSNYGYTF
TGTGCCAGTAGTACCCTGGGACAGGGTAGTAACTATGGCTACACCTTC
>once|TRBV27|TRBJ1-6|NA
CASSLSRNSPLHF
TGTGCCAGCAGTTTATCGAGGAATTCACCCCTCCACTTT
>NA|TRBV29-1|TRBJ2-1|TRBD2
CSDRGTSGNNEQFF
TGCAGCGACCGGGGGACTAGCGGGAATAATGAGCAGTTCTTC
>NA|TRBV5-1|TRBJ2-3|NA
CASSLALGGVTQYF
TGCGCCAGCAGCTTGGCACTAGGCGGGGTTACGCAGTATTTT
>NA|TRBV6-5|TRBJ2-5|TRBD2
CASRSSGSGETQYF
TGTGCCAGCAGGTCTAGCGGGAGCGGCGAGACCCAGTACTTC
>NA|TRBV2|TRBJ1-1|NA
CASSDEGTTEAFF
TGTGCCAGCAGTGACGAGGGAACTACTGAAGCTTTCTTT
>once|TRBV5-1|TRBJ2-1|NA
CASSLGLNEQFF
TGCGCCAGCAGCTTGGGTCTGAATGAGCAGTTCTTC
>NA|TRBV10-3|TRBJ1-6|TRBD1
CAISEPHGTGNSPLHF
TGTGCCATCAGTGAGCCACACGGGACAGGGAATTCACCCCTCCACTTT
>NA|TRBV27|TRBJ2-5|TRBD1
CASKGQGRQETQYF
TGTGCCAGCAAGGGACAGGGTCGTCAAGAGACCCAGTACTTC
>NA|TRBV27|TRBJ2-3|NA
CASSPLAVPTDTQYF
TGTGCCAGCAGTCCCCTAGCAGTTCCCACAGATACGCAGTATTTT
>NA|TRBV5-5|TRBJ1-6|NA
CASSRVSGISYNSPLHF
TGTGCCAGCAGCAGAGTTTCAGGGATCTCCTATAATTCACCCCTCCACTTT
>NA|TRBV19|TRBJ2-5|TRBD1
CATRGPGGRETQYF
TGTGCCACCCGTGGCCCAGGGGGTCGTGAGACCCAGTACTTC
>once|TRBV15|TRBJ1-3|NA
CATSRGDKGSDTIYF
TGTGCCACCAGCAGAGGGGACAAGGGGAGCGACACCATATATTTT
>NA|TRBV6-5|TRBJ1-2|NA
CASISPGDYGYTF
TGTGCCAGCATCTCCCCGGGGGATTATGGCTACACCTTC
>NA|TRBV18|TRBJ1-4|TRBD1
CASSPDRGREKLFF
TGTGCCAGCTCACCGGACAGGGGACGTGAAAAACTGTTTTTT
>NA|TRBV11-3|TRBJ2-2|TRBD1
CASRQGLNTGELFF
TGTGCCAGCAGACAGGGGCTGAACACCGGGGAGCTGTTTTTT
>NA|TRBV6-5|TRBJ2-2|NA
CASSRVGRYTGELFF
TGTGCCAGCAGTCGGGTCGGCAGATACACCGGGGAGCTGTTTTTT